This entry lists 19 T cell receptor beta chains sequenced from one sample in a study of technical replicates of blood from a handful of donors. The method was immunoSEQ multiplex PCR; TCRdb's version includes in-frame clones alone and lacks a portion of them. The sample carries more than 55,000 clones, more than 85% recorded once. Sequences were obtained from PBMCs. These receptors were taken from a human donor in good health. Some clones in this sample may be carry-over from other donors' samples.

This chain joins TRBV6-6 and TRBJ1-4; D is unclear. The germline V gene encodes CDR1 MNHNY and CDR2 SVGAGI (reference sequence). The V end lost 6 bases, the J end lost 8 bases, and 19 bases lay between the germline ends. This CDR3 is 15 amino acids long. CDR3 DNA: TGTGCCAGCAGCAGAACAGCCACCCGTTCGGAAAAACTGTTTTTT. Translating gives CASSRTATRSEKLFF.

V and J are TRBV6-6 and TRBJ2-1; TRBD2 agrees at 7 bases. The CDR3 length is 14 residues. Germline V gene lookup returns CDR1 MNHNY and CDR2 SVGAGI (reference sequence). V shed 1 base, J shed 9 bases, and the junction held 6 bases outside the gene matches. CDR3: CASSYLAGAGEQFF. The CDR3 nucleotides read TGTGCCAGCAGTTACTTGGCGGGAGCGGGTGAGCAGTTCTTC.

The V and J genes are TRBV11-2 and TRBJ2-2; 8 bases match TRBD1. Per germline, CDR1 SGHAT and CDR2 FQNNGV. This CDR3 has 15 residues. The V segment lost 5 bases and the J segment 5 bases; nucleotides outside the gene matches: 7. The CDR3 DNA reads TGTGCCAGCAGCCTCCGGACAGGGAGGACCGGGGAGCTGTTTTTT. Protein product: CASSLRTGRTGELFF.

The V call is TRBV4-2, the J call TRBJ2-7, with 10 bases fitting TRBD2. V was pared by 0 bases and J by 7 bases, with 3 bases of the junction left unmatched. The CDR3 is 14 residues long. The germline gives CDR1 LGHNA, CDR2 YNFKEQ. The CDR3 sequence: CASSQDLAGAEQYF. The CDR3, as DNA: TGTGCCAGCAGCCAAGATCTAGCGGGGGCAGAGCAGTACTTC.

This clone was counted a single time. The V call is TRBV9, the J call TRBJ2-7; D is possibly TRBD1 (6 bases). The CDR3 covers 16 residues. In germline, CDR1 is SGDLS, CDR2 YYNGEE. V shed 4 bases and J shed 7 bases, with 24 bases lying between them. This CDR3 is CASSPKVGGRPREQYF. The CDR3 coding sequence is TGTGCCAGCAGCCCCAAAGTTGGGGGCCGACCTCGGGAGCAGTACTTC.

V gene TRBV15 combines with J gene TRBJ2-3, with 8 positions matching TRBD1. The CDR3 covers 18 residues. V lost 0 bases and J lost 3; bases outside the gene matches: 11. Germline V gives CDR1 LNHNV, CDR2 YYDKDF (reference sequence). CDR3 sequence (DNA): TGTGCCACCAGCAGAGACCCTCTACAGGGGGGTAGGACAGATACGCAGTATTTT. It specifies CATSRDPLQGGRTDTQYF.

The chain combines TRBV11-2 with TRBJ1-3, with 7 bases matching TRBD1. The CDR3 is made up of 15 amino acids. Germline assignment: CDR1 SGHAT and CDR2 FQNNGV. Unmatched junction bases numbered 3, after V lost 2 bases and J lost 2 bases. CDR3 DNA sequence: TGTGCCAGCAGCTTAATCGGACAGGCTGGAAACACCATATATTTT. It specifies CASSLIGQAGNTIYF.

The gene calls are TRBV9 and TRBJ2-1, with 8 bases matching TRBD2. Germline assignment: CDR1 SGDLS and CDR2 YYNGEE. Trimming removed 4 bases from V and 4 bases from J; junction bases left unmatched: 7. This CDR3 has 15 amino acids. CDR3 region: CASSPSTSVYNEQFF. The CDR3 nucleotides are TGTGCCAGCAGCCCGTCGACTAGCGTTTACAATGAGCAGTTCTTC.

This clone was counted many times. This rearrangement joins TRBV4-3 to TRBJ2-1; D not resolved. V shed 1 base and J shed 2 bases, with 12 bases lying between them. This CDR3 is 16 amino acids long. Germline assignment: CDR1 LGHNA and CDR2 YSLEER. The CDR3 bases are TGCGCCAGCAGCCAAGTGAGTCAAGTTCCCTACAATGAGCAGTTCTTC. Translation: CASSQVSQVPYNEQFF.

This rearrangement joins TRBV7-3 to TRBJ2-3, with 7 bases matching TRBD1. The V segment lost 4 bases and the J segment 0 bases; nucleotides outside the gene matches: 4. Germline CDR1 SGHTA, CDR2 FQGTGA. This CDR3 has 15 amino acids. For the CDR3, the DNA is TGTGCCAGCAGCTACGGGACAGAGAGCACAGATACGCAGTATTTT. This sequence encodes CASSYGTESTDTQYF.

The V call is TRBV18, the J call TRBJ2-7; D ambiguous. From germline, CDR1 is KGHSH and CDR2 LQKENI. The CDR3 has 15 amino acids. The V and J ends lost 4 bases and 1 base respectively, with 14 bases between them. CDR3 region: CASSRAGGSSYEQYF. The CDR3, as DNA: TGTGCCAGCTCACGAGCCGGTGGTTCTTCCTACGAGCAGTACTTC.

The CDR3 DNA reads TGCGCCAGCAGCACCTCATACGGAGGCAGGGAGACCCAGTACTTC. The encoded protein is CASSTSYGGRETQYF. The chain employs TRBV4-3 and TRBJ2-5; D perhaps matches TRBD2 (5 bases). The V gene's germline CDR1 is LGHNA and CDR2 YSLEER. The CDR3 totals 15 residues. The V end was cut by 5 bases, the J end by 5 bases, with 18 bases between.

The chain is built from TRBV4-3 and TRBJ2-1; tentative D call: TRBD2 (7 bases). The germline V gene has CDR1 LGHNA and CDR2 YSLEER. CDR3 size: 20 residues. Trimming removed 1 base from V and 1 base from J, with 23 bases in between. DNA of the CDR3: TGCGCCAGCAGCCAAGGTTCTATGGGCGGGGGCGTTGGATCCTACAATGAGCAGTTCTTC. Encoded protein: CASSQGSMGGGVGSYNEQFF.

The CDR3 DNA reads TGTGCCAGCAGCATAGACCCAGGGGGCAGGGAGACCCAGTACTTC. Its protein is CASSIDPGGRETQYF. The chain uses TRBV7-9 and TRBJ2-5; 8 nucleotides match TRBD1. This CDR3 spans 15 amino acids. V trimming: 5 bases; J trimming: 5 bases; junction bases outside the gene matches: 10. Germline V CDR1 and CDR2: SEHNR, FQNEAQ (reference sequence). Full variable domain (outside the CDR3, taken from reference TRBV7-9 and TRBJ2-5): DTGVSQNPRHKITKRGQNVTFRCDPISEHNRLYWYRQTLGQGPEFLTYFQNEAQLEKSRLLSDRFSAERPKGSFSTLEIQRTEQGDSAMYLCASSIDPGGRETQYFGPGTRLLVL.

This chain uses TRBV11-2 with TRBJ2-7; 10 nucleotides align to TRBD2. Germline lookup yields CDR1 SGHAT and CDR2 FQNNGV. J lost 0 bases, V lost 4 bases, and 3 bases had no gene match. The CDR3 extends over 15 amino acids. Here the CDR3 DNA reads TGTGCCAGCAGCTGGACTAGCGGAAACTCCTACGAGCAGTACTTC. This codes for CASSWTSGNSYEQYF. Looking up the rest from reference TRBV11-2 and TRBJ2-7 gives the full variable domain: EAGVAQSPRYKIIEKRQSVAFWCNPISGHATLYWYQQILGQGPKLLIQFQNNGVVDDSQLPKDRFSAERLKGVDSTLKIQPAKLEDSAVYLCASSWTSGNSYEQYFGPGTRLTVT.

V usage is TRBV7-2 and J usage is TRBJ2-1; 10 positions match TRBD2. V lost 1 base to trimming and J lost 6 bases; unmatched junction nucleotides: 3. The CDR3 covers 15 residues. Germline CDR1 reads SGHTA; CDR2 reads FQGNSA. Here the CDR3 DNA reads TGTGCCAGCAGCTTAGAGGCTAGCGGGAGCAATGAGCAGTTCTTC. This translates into CASSLEASGSNEQFF. The whole variable domain, filled in from reference TRBV7-2 and TRBJ2-1, reads GAGVSQSPSNKVTEKGKDVELRCDPISGHTALYWYRQSLGQGLEFLIYFQGNSAPDKSGLPSDRFSAERTGGSVSTLTIQRTQQEDSAVYLCASSLEASGSNEQFFGPGTRLTVL.

The chain carries TRBV7-2 and TRBJ2-1; TRBD1 is a possible D gene (6 bases). The ends were cut back, 3 bases at V and 9 bases at J, with 12 bases in the middle. CDR1 SGHTA and CDR2 FQGNSA come from the germline V gene. The CDR3 runs to 13 residues. CDR3 sequence: CASSLGQKIEQFF. Here the CDR3 DNA reads TGTGCCAGCAGCTTGGGACAAAAGATTGAGCAGTTCTTC.

The chain uses TRBV27 and TRBJ2-1, with unresolved D. Germline V lookup: CDR1 MNHEY, CDR2 SMNVEV (reference sequence). V lost 6 bases and J 0 bases, leaving 6 bases between the germline ends. This CDR3 has 13 amino acids. CDR3 loop: CASRPSSYNEQFF. For the CDR3, the DNA is TGTGCCAGCAGACCCAGCTCCTACAATGAGCAGTTCTTC.

The chain carries TRBV19 and TRBJ1-3; no reliable D call. V was pared by 7 bases and J by 4 bases, with 11 bases between. The CDR3 spans 13 residues. Per the germline V gene, CDR1 is LNHDA and CDR2 is SQIVND (reference sequence). The CDR3 sequence: CASTGAAGNTIYF. For the CDR3, the DNA is TGTGCCAGTACTGGAGCGGCAGGAAACACCATATATTTT.